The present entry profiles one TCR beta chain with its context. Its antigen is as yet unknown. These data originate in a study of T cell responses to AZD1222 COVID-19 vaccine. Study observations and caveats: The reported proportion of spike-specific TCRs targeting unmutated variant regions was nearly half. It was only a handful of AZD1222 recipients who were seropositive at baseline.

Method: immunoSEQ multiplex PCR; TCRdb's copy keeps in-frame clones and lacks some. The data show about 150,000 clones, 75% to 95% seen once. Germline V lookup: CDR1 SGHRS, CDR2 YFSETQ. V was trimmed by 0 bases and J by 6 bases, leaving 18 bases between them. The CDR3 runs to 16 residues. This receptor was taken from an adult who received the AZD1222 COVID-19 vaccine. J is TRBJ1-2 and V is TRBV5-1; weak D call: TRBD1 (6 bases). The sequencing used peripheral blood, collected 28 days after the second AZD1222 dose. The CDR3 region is CASSLVSQGGTNGYTF. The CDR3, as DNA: TGCGCCAGCAGCTTGGTTTCCCAGGGAGGGACAAATGGCTACACCTTC.